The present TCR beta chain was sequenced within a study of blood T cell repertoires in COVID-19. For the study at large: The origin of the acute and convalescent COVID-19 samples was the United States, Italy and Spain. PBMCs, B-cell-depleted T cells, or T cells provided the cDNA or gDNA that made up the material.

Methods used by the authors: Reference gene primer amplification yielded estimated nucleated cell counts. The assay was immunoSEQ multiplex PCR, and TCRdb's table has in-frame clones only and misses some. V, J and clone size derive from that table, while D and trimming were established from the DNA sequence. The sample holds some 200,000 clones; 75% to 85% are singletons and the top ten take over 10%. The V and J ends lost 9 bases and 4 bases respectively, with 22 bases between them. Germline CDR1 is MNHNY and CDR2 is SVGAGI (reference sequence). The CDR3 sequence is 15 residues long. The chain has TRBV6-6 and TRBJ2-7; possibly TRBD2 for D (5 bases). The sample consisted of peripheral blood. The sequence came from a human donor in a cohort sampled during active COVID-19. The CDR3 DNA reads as TGTGCCAGTCGGGGTGGAGAGCCAGGCCGGTACGAGCAGTACTTC. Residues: CASRGGEPGRYEQYF.